The clone carrying this T cell receptor beta chain was counted at least ten times. This record belongs to a study of identical twins. All donors comprised healthy Caucasians. Trimming shortened V by 4 bases and J by 9 bases, and 15 bases separated the two germline ends. The CDR3 extends over 13 amino acids. In germline, CDR1 is MNHEY, CDR2 SVGAGI. TCRdb itself ran the 5' RACE reads through MiXCR, one entry per CDR3 protein. The table records 600,000 to 700,000 distinct CDR3 sequences, 21% of them present only once. This same sample was also part of a study on T cells expressing NK-cell markers. That paper notes: The CD3+CD56-NKG2C+ fraction was also led by these clonotypes in a handful of donors.

The receptor was derived from a woman between 18 and 30 years old in good health. Sequencing was performed on PBMCs. The V gene is TRBV6-5, the J gene TRBJ1-2; TRBD1 might be the D (5 bases). The CDR3: CASSFGDGFSYTF. The CDR3 DNA sequence: TGTGCCAGCAGTTTCGGGGACGGCTTTAGCTACACCTTC.